This T cell receptor (beta chain) was documented in a study of identical twins. Findings and limits, study-wide: With abundant cord blood beta clonotypes, insertions were fewer; memory repertoires showed no such pattern.

This clonotype has only a few counts. The antigen is not known. From the 5' RACE reads, TCRdb called clonotypes with MiXCR, one entry per CDR3 protein. Of roughly 690,000 distinct CDR3 sequences in the sample, approximately 22% are singletons; the top ten hold 4.3%. These sequences were also reported in another study, on T cells expressing NK-cell markers. That study reports: The dominant NKG2C+ clonotypes represented about 1.0-7.0% of CD8+ T cells in five to seven donors. In a handful of donors, these clonotypes also led the CD3+CD56-NKG2C+ fraction.

The sequence was obtained from a woman between 18 and 30 years old in good health. What was sequenced was PBMCs.

The chain's CDR3 is CASSLGPHSNEQFF. DNA of the CDR3: TGTGCCAGCAGCCTGGGACCGCATTCGAATGAGCAGTTCTTC. The V call is TRBV7-2, the J call TRBJ2-1; D tentatively fits TRBD1 or TRBD2 (5 bases each). CDR3 length: 14 amino acids. With 5 bases removed from V and 7 bases from J, the gap between germline ends came to 15 bases. Germline V gene sequence: CDR1 SGHTA, CDR2 FQGNSA.